This entry describes one T cell receptor beta chain. Its antigen is not identified. PCR used 60 Vbeta primers and 13 Jbeta primers. Sequencing was performed with immunoSEQ multiplex PCR; in TCRdb, only in-frame clones are kept and a portion is missing. The repertoire holds more than 60,000 clones, with roughly 80% as singletons. The record originates from a study of cytomegalovirus exposure and HLA in healthy donors. Overall study: Among around 200 million T cells, an earlier analysis found roughly 100 million unique TCR beta sequences.

The CDR3 has 14 residues. The V gene's germline CDR1 is SGHTA and CDR2 FQGNSA. V dropped 3 bases and J dropped 6; count of bases not matched to a gene: 5. Findings and caveats of the study: Exclusion as indistinguishable affected some V segments, including TRBV6-2 and TRBV6-3. In an earlier analysis, most TCR beta V segments were productive about 87% or about 30% of the time.

Source material: PBMCs. The gene calls are TRBV7-2 and TRBJ2-3; 8 nucleotides line up with TRBD2. The receptor's source is a male donor in good health and CMV-seropositive. The CDR3: CASSFLRGGDTQYF. The CDR3 coding sequence is TGTGCCAGCAGCTTCCTCCGGGGGGGGGATACGCAGTATTTT.